Each of the 27 T cell receptor beta chains below was sequenced from the same sample in a study of Graves' ophthalmopathy and Graves' hyperthyroidism. RNA transcripts were the source from which TCR beta CDR3 regions were amplified. Second-round multiplex PCR came after first-round RT-PCR with HTBI primers. TCRdb itself ran the multiplex PCR reads through MiXCR, one entry per CDR3 protein. The sample lists about 370,000 distinct CDR3 sequences, approximately 18% seen once, with roughly 2.4% in the top ten. The specimen was peripheral blood. Receptors originate from an adult woman with stable Graves' hyperthyroidism.

This clonotype was counted ten times or more. The chain combines TRBV12-3 or TRBV12-4 with TRBJ1-1; D is ambiguous. V lost 3 bases and J 4 bases, leaving 15 bases between the germline ends. The CDR3 totals 15 residues. For the CDR3, the DNA is TGTGCCAGCAGTTTTATGAGGGAAGCTGGCACTGAAGCTTTCTTT. Its translation: CASSFMREAGTEAFF.

This clonotype was picked up many times. The genes are TRBV6-5 and TRBJ2-7; D uncertain. The CDR3 consists of 11 residues. The V and J ends lost 8 bases and 0 bases respectively, with 5 bases between them. The germline V gene has CDR1 MNHEY and CDR2 SVGAGI. DNA for the CDR3: TGTGCCAGCGGCTACTCCTACGAGCAGTACTTC. Translation: CASGYSYEQYF.

On this clonotype itself: A read error is possible here, since a much larger clone lies one base away. The genes are TRBV2 and TRBJ1-4, with D possibly TRBD1 on 6 matching bases. CDR1 and CDR2 (germline): SNHLY, FYNNEI. Trimming cost V 7 bases and J 3 bases, with 15 bases left between them. This CDR3 has 15 residues. CDR3 loop: CASIGSGGPNEKLFF. The CDR3 DNA reads TGTGCCAGCATCGGCAGTGGGGGCCCTAATGAAAAACTGTTTTTT. Complete variable domain (other parts from reference TRBV2 and TRBJ1-4): EPEVTQTPSHQVTQMGQEVILRCVPISNHLYFYWYRQILGQKVEFLVSFYNNEISEKSEIFDDQFSVERPDGSNFTLKIRSTKLEDSAMYFCASIGSGGPNEKLFFGSGTQLSVL.

This chain connects TRBV3-1 to TRBJ1-5; D is possibly TRBD1 (5 bases). CDR3 length: 14 residues. Trimming cost V 1 base and J 4 bases, with 8 bases left between them. Germline V gives CDR1 LGHDT, CDR2 YNNKEL (reference sequence). The chain's CDR3 is CASSQGRGNQPQHF. The CDR3 DNA reads as TGTGCCAGCAGCCAAGGTAGGGGAAATCAGCCCCAGCATTTT.

This clonotype has a count of ten or more. The genes are TRBV28 and TRBJ2-5; the match to TRBD1 covers 7 bases. The ends lost 5 bases at V and 0 bases at J; junction bases unmatched: 6. In germline, CDR1 is MDHEN, CDR2 SYDVKM. CDR3 length: 15 amino acids. The CDR3 loop is CASSRPTGYQETQYF. For the CDR3, the DNA is TGTGCCAGCAGTCGCCCGACAGGGTACCAAGAGACCCAGTACTTC.

The chain combines TRBV19 with TRBJ2-7; D might be TRBD2 (7 bases). The V end lost 4 bases, the J end lost 3 bases, and 16 bases lay between the germline ends. Germline assignment: CDR1 LNHDA and CDR2 SQIVND (reference sequence). The CDR3 totals 15 residues. CDR3 region: CASSTPRGAFYEQYF. Here the CDR3 DNA reads TGTGCCAGTAGTACCCCTCGGGGGGCCTTCTACGAGCAGTACTTC.

This clonotype was recorded at least ten times. The chain has TRBV10-3 and TRBJ2-7, with D tentatively TRBD1 (6 bases). V was cut by 6 bases and J by 5 bases, with 14 bases left in between. This CDR3 spans 13 amino acids. The germline V gene has CDR1 ENHRY and CDR2 SYGVKD. The CDR3 coding sequence is TGTGCCATCAGAACTCTGGACAGAGACGAGCAGTACTTC. Translating gives CAIRTLDRDEQYF.

Many counts were recorded for this clonotype. This rearrangement joins TRBV6-1 to TRBJ1-5, with 10 bases matching TRBD1. Trimming took 1 base from V and 6 from J; bases not matched to a gene: 3. Germline loops: CDR1 MNHNS, CDR2 SASEGT. This CDR3 region has 15 residues. CDR3 nucleotide sequence: TGTGCCAGCAGTGAAGGACAGGGGGCAGGTCAGCCCCAGCATTTT. As protein: CASSEGQGAGQPQHF.

The chain carries TRBV6-2 or TRBV6-3 and TRBJ1-2, with 8 positions matching TRBD1. V lost 6 bases and J lost 6; bases outside the gene matches: 6. Looked up from germline, CDR1 is MNHEY and CDR2 is SVGEGT. The CDR3 totals 13 residues. CDR3 residues: CASRFPGGDGYTF. Here the CDR3 DNA reads TGTGCCAGCAGATTCCCAGGGGGCGATGGCTACACCTTC.

This clonotype was counted many times. V gene TRBV12-5 combines with J gene TRBJ1-2, with 9 nucleotides matching TRBD1. V shed 7 bases and J 4 bases; nucleotides not matched to a gene: 4. The germline V gene encodes CDR1 LGHNT and CDR2 FRNRAP. The CDR3 length is 13 residues. The CDR3 reads CASDPGQGYGYTF. The CDR3 DNA reads as TGTGCTAGTGACCCGGGACAGGGCTATGGCTACACCTTC.

This clonotype was observed once. The V gene is TRBV7-2, the J gene TRBJ2-7; a weak D match, TRBD2 (5 bases). CDR1 is SGHTA, CDR2 FQGNSA, per germline. This CDR3 comprises 15 residues. Trimming stripped 0 bases from V and 4 bases from J, with 13 bases between. The CDR3 is CASSLALASNYEQYF. The CDR3 region has the DNA TGTGCCAGCAGCTTAGCTCTAGCTAGCAATTACGAGCAGTACTTC.

This clonotype came up a few times. The chain recombines TRBV18 with TRBJ2-7; maybe TRBD1 (6 bases). V lost 4 bases, J lost 0 bases, and 13 bases lay in between. Germline values: CDR1 KGHSH, CDR2 LQKENI. The CDR3 runs 15 residues. Written as DNA, the CDR3 is TGTGCCAGCTCACAAAGGGACACCTACTCCTACGAGCAGTACTTC. Encoded protein: CASSQRDTYSYEQYF.

This clonotype has a count of ten or more. Here the CDR3 DNA reads TGCAGTGCCAGGGGATTATCCTCCAGTCAGCCCCAGCATTTT. Its protein is CSARGLSSSQPQHF. This chain connects TRBV20-1 to TRBJ1-5; TRBD1 is a possible D gene (6 bases). Looked up from germline, CDR1 is DFQATT and CDR2 is SNEGSKA (reference sequence). Trimming cost V 6 bases and J 6 bases, with 18 bases left between them. The CDR3 has 14 amino acids.

In its sample, this clonotype was seen many times. This chain connects TRBV11-2 to TRBJ2-7; 7 bases are a match to TRBD1. V was clipped by 5 bases and J by 7 bases; unmatched bases: 11. CDR1 SGHAT and CDR2 FQNNGV come from the germline V gene. The CDR3 runs 14 residues. This CDR3 is CASSPKGAIGEQYF. The CDR3 bases are TGTGCCAGCAGCCCTAAGGGGGCGATCGGAGAGCAGTACTTC. Full variable domain (remainder filled in from reference TRBV11-2 and TRBJ2-7): EAGVAQSPRYKIIEKRQSVAFWCNPISGHATLYWYQQILGQGPKLLIQFQNNGVVDDSQLPKDRFSAERLKGVDSTLKIQPAKLEDSAVYLCASSPKGAIGEQYFGPGTRLTVT.

This clonotype was picked up many times. The V and J genes are TRBV5-1 and TRBJ1-5; the D gene is possibly TRBD1 (6 bases). Trimming pared 4 bases from V and 2 bases from J, leaving 10 bases between. Germline CDR1 reads SGHRS; CDR2 reads YFSETQ. The CDR3 contains 14 residues. The CDR3 bases are TGCGCCAGCAGCCCGGGACATGGCAATCAGCCCCAGCATTTT. This translates into CASSPGHGNQPQHF.

The rearrangement uses TRBV6-1 and TRBJ1-5; TRBD1 is a possible D gene (6 bases). The CDR3 length is 14 residues. V gave up 6 bases and J gave up 0 bases, with 9 bases separating them. CDR1 and CDR2 from the germline V gene are MNHNS and SASEGT. CDR3 in amino acids: CASREGVSNQPQHF. The CDR3 region has the DNA TGTGCCAGCAGAGAGGGGGTTAGCAATCAGCCCCAGCATTTT.

This clonotype was observed at least ten times. The chain links TRBV27 to TRBJ1-5; D is uncertain. The germline V gene encodes CDR1 MNHEY and CDR2 SMNVEV (reference sequence). Trimming cost V 6 bases and J 3 bases, with 12 bases left between them. The CDR3 is made up of 14 amino acids. The CDR3 here is CASSPDTFNQPQHF. In DNA, the CDR3 is TGTGCCAGCAGCCCCGACACGTTCAATCAGCCCCAGCATTTT.

This clonotype has a count of ten or more. CDR3 in amino acids: CAISEDRDSNQPQHF. DNA of the CDR3: TGTGCCATCAGTGAGGACAGGGATAGCAATCAGCCCCAGCATTTT. V is TRBV10-3 and J is TRBJ1-5, with 7 positions matching TRBD1. The CDR3 is 15 amino acids. The germline CDR1 and CDR2 sequences are ENHRY and SYGVKD. The trim removed 2 bases at V and 0 bases at J, leaving 1 base unmatched.

Ten or more counts support this clonotype. The rearrangement uses TRBV6-2 or TRBV6-3 and TRBJ2-7; D possibly corresponds to TRBD1 (6 bases). The CDR3 consists of 13 residues. Trimming left V 8 bases short and J 1 base short, with 12 bases between. Germline V CDR1 and CDR2: MNHEY, SVGEGT. This CDR3 is CASHRVGSYEQYF. The CDR3 bases are TGTGCCAGCCACAGGGTGGGGTCCTACGAGCAGTACTTC.

Ten or more counts support this clonotype. J is TRBJ1-2 and V is TRBV7-9; 9 positions match TRBD1. Per the germline V gene, CDR1 is SEHNR and CDR2 is FQNEAQ (reference sequence). With 5 bases clipped from V and 6 bases from J, the junction kept 4 bases outside the gene matches. The CDR3 has 13 residues. In DNA form, the CDR3 reads TGTGCCAGCAGCAGGGACAGGGCAGATGGCTACACCTTC. It codes for CASSRDRADGYTF.

This clonotype was observed many times. V is TRBV6-9 and J is TRBJ2-7; D is uncertain. V lost 0 bases to trimming and J lost 5 bases, with 5 bases between them. The CDR3 has 12 residues. Germline V gene sequence: CDR1 MNHGY, CDR2 SVAAGI. The chain's CDR3 is CASSYSRDEQYF. DNA for the CDR3: TGTGCCAGCAGTTATTCTAGGGACGAGCAGTACTTC.

This clonotype has a handful of counts. The chain uses TRBV28 and TRBJ1-1; D is ambiguous. This CDR3 has 13 residues. Germline V gene sequence: CDR1 MDHEN, CDR2 SYDVKM. Trimming left V 7 bases short and J 4 bases short, with 13 bases between. The CDR3 reads CASIPWEGTEAFF. The DNA of the CDR3 is TGTGCCAGCATTCCTTGGGAGGGCACTGAAGCTTTCTTT.

The rearrangement joins TRBV6-5 to TRBJ1-1; D might be TRBD1 (5 bases). The ends were cut back, 4 bases at V and 7 bases at J, with 13 bases in the middle. Germline V gene data show CDR1 as MNHEY and CDR2 as SVGAGI. CDR3 size: 13 residues. DNA of the CDR3: TGTGCCAGCAGTTCCACCCCGGGGGTTGAAGCTTTCTTT. The encoded protein is CASSSTPGVEAFF.

Only a few counts were recorded for this clonotype. This clone may be a read error of a much larger clone one base away. V is TRBV3-1 and J is TRBJ2-5; D could derive from TRBD1 or TRBD2 (5 bases each). The germline CDR1 and CDR2 sequences are LGHDT and YNNKEL (reference sequence). The CDR3 covers 14 residues. Here the CDR3 reads CASSPRDAEETRYF. The CDR3 region has the DNA TGTGCCAGCAGCCCCAGGGACGCCGAAGAGACCCGGTACTTC.

In its sample, this clonotype was seen a few times. The gene calls are TRBV30 and TRBJ1-1, with D maybe TRBD1 (5 bases). The germline V and J ends were trimmed by 2 bases and 1 base, with 11 bases remaining between them. Germline CDR1 GTSNPN, CDR2 SVGIG (reference sequence). The length of the CDR3 is 14 residues. The CDR3 DNA sequence: TGTGCCTGGAGTAGCTCAGGGAGGAACACTGAAGCTTTCTTT. This translates into CAWSSSGRNTEAFF.

This clonotype appeared many times. This chain joins TRBV7-2 and TRBJ1-2, with TRBD1 matching over 10 bases. The ends lost 5 bases at V and 3 bases at J; junction bases unmatched: 6. CDR1 is SGHTA and CDR2 is FQGNSA in the germline V gene. The CDR3 spans 15 residues. CDR3 DNA sequence: TGTGCCAGCAGCCCCGGGACAGGGGTCTACTATGGCTACACCTTC. Its translation is CASSPGTGVYYGYTF.

This clonotype was observed at least ten times. CDR3 sequence reads: CASSIREATEAFF. Here the CDR3 DNA reads TGTGCCAGTAGTATAAGAGAGGCCACTGAAGCTTTCTTT. The chain recombines TRBV19 with TRBJ1-1; the D is unclear. Germline V CDR1 and CDR2: LNHDA, SQIVND (reference sequence). Deletions cut 2 bases from V and 4 bases from J, with 8 bases between. This CDR3 contains 13 residues.